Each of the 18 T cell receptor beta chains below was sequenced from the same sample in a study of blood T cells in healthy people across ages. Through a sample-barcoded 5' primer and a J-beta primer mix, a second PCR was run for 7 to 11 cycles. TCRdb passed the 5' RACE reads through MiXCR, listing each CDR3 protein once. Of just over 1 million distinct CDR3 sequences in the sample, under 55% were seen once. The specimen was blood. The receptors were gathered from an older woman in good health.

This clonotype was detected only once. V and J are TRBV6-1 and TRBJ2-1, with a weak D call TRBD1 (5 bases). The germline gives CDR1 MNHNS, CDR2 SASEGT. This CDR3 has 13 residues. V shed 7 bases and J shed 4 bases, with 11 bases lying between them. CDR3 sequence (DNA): TGTGCCAGCATCCAGGGAAGTTACAATGAGCAGTTCTTC. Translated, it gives CASIQGSYNEQFF.

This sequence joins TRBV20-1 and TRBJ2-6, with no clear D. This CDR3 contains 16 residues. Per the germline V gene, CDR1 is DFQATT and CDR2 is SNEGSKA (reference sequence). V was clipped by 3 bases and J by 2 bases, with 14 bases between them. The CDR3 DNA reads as TGCAGTGCTAGCCCTAAAAGCCATACTGGGGCCAACGTCCTGACTTTC. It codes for CSASPKSHTGANVLTF.

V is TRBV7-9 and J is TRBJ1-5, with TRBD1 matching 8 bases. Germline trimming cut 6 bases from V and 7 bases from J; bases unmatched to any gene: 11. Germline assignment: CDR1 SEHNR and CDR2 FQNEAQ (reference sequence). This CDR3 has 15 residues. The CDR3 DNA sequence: TGTGCCAGCAGTTCCGGACAGGGTATTGCGCAGCCCCAGCATTTT. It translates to CASSSGQGIAQPQHF. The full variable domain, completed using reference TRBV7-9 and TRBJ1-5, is DTGVSQNPRHKITKRGQNVTFRCDPISEHNRLYWYRQTLGQGPEFLTYFQNEAQLEKSRLLSDRFSAERPKGSFSTLEIQRTEQGDSAMYLCASSSGQGIAQPQHFGDGTRLSIL.

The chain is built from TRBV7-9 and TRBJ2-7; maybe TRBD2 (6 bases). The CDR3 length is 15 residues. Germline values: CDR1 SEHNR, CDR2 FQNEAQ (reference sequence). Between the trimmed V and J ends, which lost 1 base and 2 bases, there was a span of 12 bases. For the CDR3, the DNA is TGTGCCAGCAGCTTAGAGGAGCGGGCCGCCTACGAGCAGTACTTC. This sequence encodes CASSLEERAAYEQYF.

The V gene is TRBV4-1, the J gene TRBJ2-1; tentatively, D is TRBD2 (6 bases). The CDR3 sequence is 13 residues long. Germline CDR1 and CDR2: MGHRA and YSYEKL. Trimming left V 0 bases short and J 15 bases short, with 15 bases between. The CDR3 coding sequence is TGCGCCAGCAGCCAAGATCTCACCGGGGGTGGGTTCTTC. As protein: CASSQDLTGGGFF.

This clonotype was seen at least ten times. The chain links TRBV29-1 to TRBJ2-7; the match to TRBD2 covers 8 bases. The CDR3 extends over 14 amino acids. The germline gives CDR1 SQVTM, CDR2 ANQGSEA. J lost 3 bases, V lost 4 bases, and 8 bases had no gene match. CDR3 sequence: CSVVFLAGYYEQYF. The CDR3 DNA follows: TGCAGCGTTGTATTTCTAGCGGGCTACTACGAGCAGTACTTC.

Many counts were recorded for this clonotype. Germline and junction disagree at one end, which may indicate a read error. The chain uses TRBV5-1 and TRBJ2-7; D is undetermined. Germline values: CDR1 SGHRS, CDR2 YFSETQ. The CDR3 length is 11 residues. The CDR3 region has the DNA TGTGCCAGCAGCTTTGGAAACGAGCAGTACTTC. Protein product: CASSFGNEQYF.

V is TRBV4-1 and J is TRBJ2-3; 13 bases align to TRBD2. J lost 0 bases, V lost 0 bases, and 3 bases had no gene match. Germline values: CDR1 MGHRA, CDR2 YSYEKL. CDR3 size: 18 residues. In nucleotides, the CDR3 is TGCGCCAGCAGCCAAGAGACTAGCGGGAGGCCGAGCACAGATACGCAGTATTTT. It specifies CASSQETSGRPSTDTQYF.

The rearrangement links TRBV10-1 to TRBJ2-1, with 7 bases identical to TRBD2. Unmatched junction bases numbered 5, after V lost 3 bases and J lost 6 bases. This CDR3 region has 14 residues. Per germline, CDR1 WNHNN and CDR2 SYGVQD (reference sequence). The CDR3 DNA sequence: TGCGCCAGCAGTGATGGCGGGAGCTCCAATGAGCAGTTCTTC. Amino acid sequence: CASSDGGSSNEQFF.

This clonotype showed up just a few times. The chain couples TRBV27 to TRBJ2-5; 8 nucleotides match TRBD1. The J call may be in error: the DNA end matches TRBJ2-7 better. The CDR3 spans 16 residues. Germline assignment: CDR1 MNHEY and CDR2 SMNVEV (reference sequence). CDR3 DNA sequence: TGTGCCAGCAGTTTATCTTTTGGGGGGACAGGTGCCGAGCAGTACTTC. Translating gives CASSLSFGGTGAEQYF.

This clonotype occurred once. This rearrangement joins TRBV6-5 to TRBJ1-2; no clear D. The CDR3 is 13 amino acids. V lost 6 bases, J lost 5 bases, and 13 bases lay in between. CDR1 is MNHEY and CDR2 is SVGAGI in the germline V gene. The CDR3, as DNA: TGTGCCAGCAGGGGTGGGCAAAATTATGGCTACACCTTC. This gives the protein CASRGGQNYGYTF.

This chain's CDR3 is CASSQGTSGESSYEQYF. The CDR3 nucleotides are TGCGCCAGCAGCCAAGGGACTAGCGGGGAAAGCTCCTACGAGCAGTACTTC. This chain uses TRBV4-1 with TRBJ2-7; 12 nucleotides match TRBD2. Losses at the gene ends were 1 base for V and 0 bases for J; bases not matched to a gene: 4. Per germline, CDR1 MGHRA and CDR2 YSYEKL. The CDR3 is made up of 17 amino acids.

DNA for the CDR3: TGCGCCAGCAGCTTTAGCCTCACCACCTCCTACGAGCAGTACTTC. This encodes CASSFSLTTSYEQYF. The chain carries TRBV5-1 and TRBJ2-7; D is unresolved. With 2 bases removed from V and 0 bases from J, the gap between germline ends came to 12 bases. Looked up from germline, CDR1 is SGHRS and CDR2 is YFSETQ. The CDR3 sequence is 15 residues long.

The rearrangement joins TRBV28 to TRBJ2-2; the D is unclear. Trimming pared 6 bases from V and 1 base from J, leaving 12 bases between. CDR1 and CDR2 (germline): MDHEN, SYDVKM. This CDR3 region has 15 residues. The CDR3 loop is CASRPHDLNTGELFF. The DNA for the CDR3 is TGTGCCAGCAGGCCCCATGACCTGAACACCGGGGAGCTGTTTTTT.

CDR3 sequence (DNA): TGTGCCAGCAGGCGTCTAGCGGGAGTCGGTGAGCAGTTCTTC. Its translation: CASRRLAGVGEQFF. The rearrangement links TRBV6-2 or TRBV6-3 to TRBJ2-1; the match to TRBD2 covers 10 bases. Germline V CDR1 and CDR2: MNHEY, SVGEGT. V dropped 6 bases and J dropped 9; count of bases not matched to a gene: 8. CDR3 length: 14 residues.

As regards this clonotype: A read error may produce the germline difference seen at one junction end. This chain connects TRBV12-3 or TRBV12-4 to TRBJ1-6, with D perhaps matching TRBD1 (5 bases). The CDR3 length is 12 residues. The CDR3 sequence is CASNRGGSPPHF. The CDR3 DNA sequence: TGTGCCTCCAATAGGGGAGGTTCACCCCCCCACTTT.

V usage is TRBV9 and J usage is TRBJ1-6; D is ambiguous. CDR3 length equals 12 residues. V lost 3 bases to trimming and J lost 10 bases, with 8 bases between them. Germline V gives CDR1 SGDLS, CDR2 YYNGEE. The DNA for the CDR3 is TGTGCCAGCAGCGGCTCTGGATCACCCCTCCACTTT. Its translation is CASSGSGSPLHF.

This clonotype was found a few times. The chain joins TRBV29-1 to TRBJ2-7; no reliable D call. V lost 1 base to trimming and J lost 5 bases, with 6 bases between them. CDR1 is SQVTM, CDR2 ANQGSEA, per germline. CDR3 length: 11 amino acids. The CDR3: CSVEGVHEQYF. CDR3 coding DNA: TGCAGCGTTGAAGGGGTCCACGAGCAGTACTTC.